A selection of T cell receptor beta chains follows, all from one sample in a study of cytomegalovirus exposure and HLA in healthy donors. Assay: immunoSEQ multiplex PCR; the TCRdb copy retains only in-frame clones and omits some. The data hold more than 200,000 clones, with about 80% observed a single time. The sequencing sample was made of PBMCs. These receptors all come from a man younger than 35 in good health and CMV-seronegative. CDR3s include the opening cysteine and the closing phenylalanine or tryptophan. Fields, in order: D gene, J gene, clone size, V gene, CDR3 DNA, CDR3 protein. The D gene is left open where the match is weak. The size of a clone is reported for some rows only, either as once, few or many, or as a class for expanded clones.

>.|TRBJ1-1|.|TRBV9
TGTGCCAGCAGCGTAGTGGTCACAGAGAACACTGAAGCTTTCTTT
CASSVVVTENTEAFF
>.|TRBJ2-3|.|TRBV5-1
TGCGCCAGCAGCGTGGACGGGGTGTTTGATACGCAGTATTTT
CASSVDGVFDTQYF
>TRBD2|TRBJ2-1|once|TRBV9
TGTGCCAGCAGCGTAGCCGGACTAGCGGGCAATGAGCAGTTCTTC
CASSVAGLAGNEQFF
>TRBD1|TRBJ1-1|few|TRBV2
TGTGCCAGCAGGATTTACAGGGGGACTGAAGCTTTCTTT
CASRIYRGTEAFF
>.|TRBJ2-7|.|TRBV7-9
TGTGCCAGCAGCCCACAGACCGCCTACGAGCAGTACTTC
CASSPQTAYEQYF
>TRBD2|TRBJ2-5|once|TRBV4-2
TGTGCCAGCAGCCAAGATGCGAGCGGGGAAGAGACCCAGTACTTC
CASSQDASGEETQYF
>TRBD1|TRBJ2-7|.|TRBV27
TGTGCCAGCAGCCGAACAGGGGATCTGGGCGAGCAGTACTTC
CASSRTGDLGEQYF
>TRBD1|TRBJ1-5|.|TRBV27
TGTGCCAGCACGCCCACGGGGACAGGGGGCCCTAATCAGCCCCAGCATTTT
CASTPTGTGGPNQPQHF
>TRBD2|TRBJ2-3|.|TRBV11-2
TGTGCCAGCAGCTTAGATCTTCCCGGCGGGAGGACAGATACGCAGTATTTT
CASSLDLPGGRTDTQYF
>.|TRBJ2-5|.|TRBV5-8
TGTGCCAGCAGCCCCCGTAGAGGCGTCCAAGAGACCCAGTACTTC
CASSPRRGVQETQYF
>.|TRBJ2-7|.|TRBV20-1
TGCAGTGCTAGAATAGCCTACGAGCAGTACTTC
CSARIAYEQYF
>TRBD2|TRBJ2-1|few|TRBV7-2
TGTGCCAGCAGCTCGCGGGGGGGAGGCTTTACAAATGAGCAGTTCTTC
CASSSRGGGFTNEQFF
>.|TRBJ1-1|.|TRBV30
TGTGCCTGGAGTGATGGAGTGAACACTGAAGCTTTCTTT
CAWSDGVNTEAFF
>TRBD2|TRBJ2-7|.|TRBV7-2
TGTGCCAGCAGCTTAGGACTAGCAGCAACCTACGAGCAGTACTTC
CASSLGLAATYEQYF